The 9 T cell receptor beta chains listed next were all sequenced from one sample in a study of blood T cell repertoires in COVID-19. Libraries were prepared by immunoSEQ multiplex PCR; TCRdb keeps only in-frame clonotypes and omits some of them. The data contain approximately 9,000 clones, around four fifths of them singletons. Material: peripheral blood. These receptors came from a human donor in a cohort sampled during active COVID-19.

V usage is TRBV7-2 and J usage is TRBJ2-1; 9 bases agree with TRBD2. V dropped 6 bases and J dropped 8; count of bases not matched to a gene: 8. Per the germline V gene, CDR1 is SGHTA and CDR2 is FQGNSA. The CDR3 is made up of 14 amino acids. The CDR3 protein is CASRRGGLMDEQFF. The CDR3 nucleotides are TGTGCCAGCAGGCGGGGGGGCCTCATGGATGAGCAGTTCTTC.

The chain employs TRBV10-3 and TRBJ2-7; D might be TRBD2 (7 bases). Trimming removed 0 bases at V and 5 bases at J, with 11 bases between. Per germline, CDR1 ENHRY and CDR2 SYGVKD. This CDR3 contains 14 residues. CDR3 protein: CAISESGGANEQYF. The CDR3 bases are TGTGCCATCAGTGAGTCAGGGGGGGCCAACGAGCAGTACTTC.

The rearrangement joins TRBV29-1 to TRBJ2-2; 7 nucleotides line up with TRBD2. This CDR3 spans 14 amino acids. V trimming: 5 bases; J trimming: 1 base; junction bases outside the gene matches: 4. Germline V gives CDR1 SQVTM, CDR2 ANQGSEA. The CDR3 bases are TGCAGCGTTCCTGGGGGGGAGAACACCGGGGAGCTGTTTTTT. Its translation is CSVPGGENTGELFF.

The rearrangement uses TRBV10-1 and TRBJ1-5; TRBD1 matches 10 bases. The CDR3 is 17 residues long. Trimming at V came to 2 bases and at J to 7 bases, leaving 11 bases not matched to a gene. Germline CDR1 is WNHNN and CDR2 is SYGVQD (reference sequence). The CDR3 here is CASSEPPRQGAVQPQHF. The CDR3 DNA sequence: TGCGCCAGCAGTGAGCCGCCGAGACAGGGGGCTGTCCAGCCCCAGCATTTT.

The J gene is TRBJ2-1, the V gene TRBV19; D perhaps matches TRBD2 (5 bases). Germline values: CDR1 LNHDA, CDR2 SQIVND (reference sequence). The CDR3 is made up of 16 amino acids. V was trimmed by 5 bases and J by 0 bases, leaving 14 bases between them. The CDR3 region is CASSAYMGSSYNEQFF. CDR3 bases: TGTGCCAGTAGTGCCTATATGGGGAGCTCCTACAATGAGCAGTTCTTC.

The chain couples TRBV7-2 to TRBJ1-2, with D perhaps matching TRBD1 (5 bases). V was cut by 5 bases and J by 3 bases, with 13 bases left in between. CDR1 and CDR2 from the germline V gene are SGHTA and FQGNSA. This CDR3 is 14 amino acids long. This chain's CDR3 is CASSPNQGYYGYTF. CDR3 sequence (DNA): TGTGCCAGCAGCCCGAACCAGGGTTACTATGGCTACACCTTC.

V and J are TRBV7-2 and TRBJ2-3, with D perhaps matching TRBD2 (7 bases). Germline V lookup: CDR1 SGHTA, CDR2 FQGNSA. V lost 6 bases, J lost 1 base, and 17 bases lay in between. The CDR3 has 16 residues. The CDR3 nucleotides are TGTGCCAGCAGTACCTGGGGCGGGGGCCGCACAGATACGCAGTATTTT. Its translation is CASSTWGGGRTDTQYF. The variable domain in full, completed from reference TRBV7-2 and TRBJ2-3, reads GAGVSQSPSNKVTEKGKDVELRCDPISGHTALYWYRQSLGQGLEFLIYFQGNSAPDKSGLPSDRFSAERTGGSVSTLTIQRTQQEDSAVYLCASSTWGGGRTDTQYFGPGTRLTVL.

The genes are TRBV5-6 and TRBJ2-1; a possible D gene is TRBD2 (5 bases). Trimming took 4 bases from V and 7 from J, leaving 18 bases between them. This CDR3 contains 15 residues. The germline V gene encodes CDR1 SGHDT and CDR2 YYEEEE. The CDR3 DNA reads TGTGCCAGCAGCAACGGCGGACTGAAGGCGAATGAGCAGTTCTTC. Translated, it gives CASSNGGLKANEQFF.

The chain uses TRBV6-2 or TRBV6-3 and TRBJ1-4, with a weak D call TRBD1 (6 bases). There are 16 residues in the CDR3. CDR1 is MNHEY, CDR2 SVGEGT, per germline. The V and J ends lost 5 bases and 5 bases respectively, with 18 bases between them. CDR3 amino acids: CASSDGLGAQNEKLFF. CDR3 bases: TGTGCCAGCAGTGACGGCTTGGGGGCGCAGAATGAAAAACTGTTTTTT.